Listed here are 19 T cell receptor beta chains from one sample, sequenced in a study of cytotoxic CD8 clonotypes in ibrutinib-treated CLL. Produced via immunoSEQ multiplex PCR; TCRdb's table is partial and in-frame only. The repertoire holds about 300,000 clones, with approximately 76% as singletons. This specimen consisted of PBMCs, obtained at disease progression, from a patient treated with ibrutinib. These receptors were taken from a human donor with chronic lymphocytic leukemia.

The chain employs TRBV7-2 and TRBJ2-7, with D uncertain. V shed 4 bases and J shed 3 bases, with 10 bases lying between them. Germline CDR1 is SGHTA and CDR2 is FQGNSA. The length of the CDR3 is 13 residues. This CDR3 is CASSSPGHYEQYF. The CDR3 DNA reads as TGTGCCAGCAGCTCCCCCGGCCACTACGAGCAGTACTTC.

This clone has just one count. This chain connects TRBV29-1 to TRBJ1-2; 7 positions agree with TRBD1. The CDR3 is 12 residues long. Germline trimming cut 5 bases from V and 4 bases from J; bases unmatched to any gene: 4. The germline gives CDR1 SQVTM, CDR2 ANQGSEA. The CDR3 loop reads CSVHRGGYGYTF. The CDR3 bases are TGCAGCGTTCACAGGGGAGGCTATGGCTACACCTTC.

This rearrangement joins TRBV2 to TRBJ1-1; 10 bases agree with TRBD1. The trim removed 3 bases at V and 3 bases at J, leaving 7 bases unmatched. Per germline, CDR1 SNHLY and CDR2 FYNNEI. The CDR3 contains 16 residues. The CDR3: CASSEDWTGGDTEAFF. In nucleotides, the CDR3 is TGTGCCAGCAGTGAGGACTGGACAGGGGGGGACACTGAAGCTTTCTTT.

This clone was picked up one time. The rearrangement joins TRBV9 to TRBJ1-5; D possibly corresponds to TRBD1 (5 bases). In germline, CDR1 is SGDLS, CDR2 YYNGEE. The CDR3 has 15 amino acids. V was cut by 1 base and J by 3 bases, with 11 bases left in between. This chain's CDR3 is CASSVRQGHNQPQHF. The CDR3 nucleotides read TGTGCCAGCAGCGTAAGGCAGGGTCACAATCAGCCCCAGCATTTT.

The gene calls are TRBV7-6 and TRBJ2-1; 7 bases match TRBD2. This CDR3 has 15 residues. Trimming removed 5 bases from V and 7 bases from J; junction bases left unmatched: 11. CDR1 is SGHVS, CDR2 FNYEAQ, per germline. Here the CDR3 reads CASSVRLADLNEQFF. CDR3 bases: TGTGCCAGCAGCGTCCGACTAGCCGACCTAAATGAGCAGTTCTTC.

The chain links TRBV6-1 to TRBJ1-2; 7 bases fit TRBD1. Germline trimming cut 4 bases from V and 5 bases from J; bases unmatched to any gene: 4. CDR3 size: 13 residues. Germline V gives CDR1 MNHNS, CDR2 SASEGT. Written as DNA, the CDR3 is TGTGCCAGCAGTGCAGACAGGGTTTATGGCTACACCTTC. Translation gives CASSADRVYGYTF.

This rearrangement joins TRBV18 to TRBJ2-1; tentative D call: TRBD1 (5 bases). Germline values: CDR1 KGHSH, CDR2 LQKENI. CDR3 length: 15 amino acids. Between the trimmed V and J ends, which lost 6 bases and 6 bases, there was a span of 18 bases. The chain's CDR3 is CASSISPQGSNEQFF. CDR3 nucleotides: TGTGCCAGCTCGATAAGCCCGCAGGGTAGCAATGAGCAGTTCTTC. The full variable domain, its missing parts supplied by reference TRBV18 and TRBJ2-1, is NAGVMQNPRHLVRRRGQEARLRCSPMKGHSHVYWYRQLPEEGLKFMVYLQKENIIDESGMPKERFSAEFPKEGPSILRIQQVVRGDSAAYFCASSISPQGSNEQFFGPGTRLTVL.

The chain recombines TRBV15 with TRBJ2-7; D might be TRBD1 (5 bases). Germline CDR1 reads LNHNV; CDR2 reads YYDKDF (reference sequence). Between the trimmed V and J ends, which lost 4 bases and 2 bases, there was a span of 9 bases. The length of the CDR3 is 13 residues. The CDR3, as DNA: TGTGCCACCAGCAAGGGGTACCCCTACGAGCAGTACTTC. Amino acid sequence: CATSKGYPYEQYF.

The CDR3 spells CASSLVRGYGYTF. The DNA of the CDR3 is TGTGCCAGCAGTTTGGTCAGGGGCTATGGCTACACCTTC. This rearrangement joins TRBV28 to TRBJ1-2, with D possibly being TRBD1 (6 bases). The CDR3 totals 13 residues. Germline V lookup: CDR1 MDHEN, CDR2 SYDVKM. V was trimmed by 3 bases and J by 4 bases, leaving 9 bases between them.

The CDR3 DNA reads as TGTGCCAGTAGTATAGGTGGACAGACCGGGGAGCTGTTTTTT. Translated: CASSIGGQTGELFF. The chain carries TRBV19 and TRBJ2-2; tentatively, D is TRBD1 (6 bases). Between the trimmed V and J ends, which lost 1 base and 5 bases, there was a span of 8 bases. CDR3 size: 14 residues. Germline CDR1 and CDR2: LNHDA and SQIVND (reference sequence).

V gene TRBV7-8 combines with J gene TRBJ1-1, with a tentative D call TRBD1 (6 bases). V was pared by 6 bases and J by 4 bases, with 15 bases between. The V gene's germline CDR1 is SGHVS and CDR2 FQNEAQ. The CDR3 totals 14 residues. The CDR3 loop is CASRPFTGPTEAFF. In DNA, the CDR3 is TGTGCCAGCAGACCCTTTACAGGGCCCACTGAAGCTTTCTTT.

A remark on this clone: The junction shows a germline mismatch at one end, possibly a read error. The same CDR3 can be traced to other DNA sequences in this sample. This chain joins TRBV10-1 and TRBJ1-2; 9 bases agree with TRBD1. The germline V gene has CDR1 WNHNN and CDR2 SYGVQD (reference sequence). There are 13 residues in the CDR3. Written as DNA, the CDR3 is TGCGCCAGTAGTGAGTCAGGACAGGGGAAAAGGGCCTTC. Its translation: CASSESGQGKRAF.

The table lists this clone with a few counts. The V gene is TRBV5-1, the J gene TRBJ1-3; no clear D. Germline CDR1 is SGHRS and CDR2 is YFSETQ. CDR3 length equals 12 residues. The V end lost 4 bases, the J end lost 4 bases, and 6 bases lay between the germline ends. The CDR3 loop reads CASSPTGNTIYF. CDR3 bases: TGCGCCAGCAGCCCAACCGGAAACACCATATATTTT.

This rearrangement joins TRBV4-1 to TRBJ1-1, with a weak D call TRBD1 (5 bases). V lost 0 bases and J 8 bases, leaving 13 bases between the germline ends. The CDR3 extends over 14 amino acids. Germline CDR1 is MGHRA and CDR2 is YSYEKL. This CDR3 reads CASSQEWGVQEAFF. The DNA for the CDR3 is TGCGCCAGCAGCCAAGAATGGGGGGTCCAGGAAGCTTTCTTT.

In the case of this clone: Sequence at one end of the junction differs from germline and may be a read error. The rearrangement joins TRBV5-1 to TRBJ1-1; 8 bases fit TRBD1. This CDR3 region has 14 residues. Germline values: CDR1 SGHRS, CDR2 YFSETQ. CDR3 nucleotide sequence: TGCGCCAGCAGTTTGGACAGGGTTTTCACTGAAGCTTTCTTT. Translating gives CASSLDRVFTEAFF.

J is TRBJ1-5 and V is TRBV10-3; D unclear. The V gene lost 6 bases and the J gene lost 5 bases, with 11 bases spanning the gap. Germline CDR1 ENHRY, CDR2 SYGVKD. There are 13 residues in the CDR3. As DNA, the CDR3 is TGTGCCATCAGGCGCAGGCTGGATCAGCCCCAGCATTTT. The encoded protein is CAIRRRLDQPQHF.

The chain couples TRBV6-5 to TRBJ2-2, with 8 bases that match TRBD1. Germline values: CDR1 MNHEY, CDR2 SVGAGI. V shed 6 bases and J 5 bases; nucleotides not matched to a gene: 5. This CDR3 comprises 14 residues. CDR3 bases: TGTGCCAGCAGCACGGACAGGGCGACCGGGGAGCTGTTTTTT. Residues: CASSTDRATGELFF.

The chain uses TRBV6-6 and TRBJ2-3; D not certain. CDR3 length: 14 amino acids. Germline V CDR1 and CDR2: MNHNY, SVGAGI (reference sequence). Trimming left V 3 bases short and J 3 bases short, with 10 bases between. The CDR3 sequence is CASSYNAGTDTQYF. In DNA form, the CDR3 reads TGTGCCAGCAGTTATAACGCCGGGACAGATACGCAGTATTTT.

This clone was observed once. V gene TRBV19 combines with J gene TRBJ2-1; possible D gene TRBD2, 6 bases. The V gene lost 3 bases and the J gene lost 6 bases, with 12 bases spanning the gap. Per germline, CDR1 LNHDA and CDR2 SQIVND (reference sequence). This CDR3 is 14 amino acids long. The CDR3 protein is CASSILGGLNEQFF. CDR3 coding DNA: TGTGCCAGTAGTATTCTCGGGGGTCTCAATGAGCAGTTCTTC.